This TCR beta chain was sequenced in a study of response to subunit inactivated influenza vaccine. A single record per CDR3 protein comes from TCRdb applying MiXCR to the RT-PCR reads. Altogether fewer than 700,000 distinct CDR3 sequences are present, roughly 13% being singletons, with the ten largest covering about 12%. The ends were cut back, 2 bases at V and 5 bases at J, with 18 bases in the middle. Germline-derived CDR1 and CDR2 are SQVTM and ANQGSEA. The CDR3 has 15 amino acids. Study outcomes and limitations: Few additional T cells are recruited per seasonal influenza vaccination, authors suggested.

Comment on this clonotype: The antigen is not known.

This material consisted of PBMCs from blood, taken 45 days after vaccination. The V and J genes are TRBV29-1 and TRBJ2-5, with TRBD1 as a possible D gene (6 bases). The receptor comes from a man between 50 and 59 years old who received an inactivated influenza vaccine. CDR3 in DNA: TGCAGCGTTGAACGGGGCAGGGGACGTTCCGAGACCCAGTACTTC. Translation: CSVERGRGRSETQYF. Combining the CDR3 with reference TRBV29-1 and TRBJ2-5 gives the whole variable domain SAVISQKPSRDICQRGTSLTIQCQVDSQVTMMFWYRQQPGQSLTLIATANQGSEATYESGFVIDKFPISRPNLTFSTLTVSNMSPEDSSIYLCSVERGRGRSETQYFGPGTRLLVL.